These T cell receptor beta chains were read from a single sample in a study of technical replicates of blood from a handful of donors. Produced via immunoSEQ multiplex PCR; TCRdb's table is partial and in-frame only. In the table there are around 74,000 clones, about 86% of which are singletons. The sample taken for sequencing was PBMCs. The receptor source for this set is a human donor in good health. Some clones in this sample may be carry-over from other donors' samples. The CDR3 runs from the conserved cysteine through the conserved F or W. D genes are given only for firm matches. Clone size is stated in some rows and not others, as once, few, many or a class when expanded.

j_call: TRBJ1-5
clone_size: -
v_call: TRBV18
d_call: -
cdr3_nt: TGTGCCAGCTCACCCCCACCTGACACGCTATCAATCAAGCCCCAGCATTTT
cdr3_aa: CASSPPPDTLSIKPQHF

j_call: TRBJ2-3
clone_size: -
v_call: TRBV2
d_call: -
cdr3_nt: TGTGCCAGCATACAAGATACGCAGTATTTT
cdr3_aa: CASIQDTQYF

j_call: TRBJ2-1
clone_size: -
v_call: TRBV4-3
d_call: -
cdr3_nt: TGCGCCAGCAGCCAAGATAGGATAGCGGCGATCTACAATGAGCAGTTCTTC
cdr3_aa: CASSQDRIAAIYNEQFF

j_call: TRBJ2-1
clone_size: -
v_call: TRBV5-1
d_call: TRBD1
cdr3_nt: TGCGCCAGCAGCGCGAGACCGGACAGGCAGTACAATGAGCAGTTCTTC
cdr3_aa: CASSARPDRQYNEQFF

j_call: TRBJ2-2
clone_size: -
v_call: TRBV7-3
d_call: TRBD2
cdr3_nt: TGTGCCAGCCGGGGGGGATCGAACACCGGGGAGCTGTTTTTT
cdr3_aa: CASRGGSNTGELFF

j_call: TRBJ1-4
clone_size: few
v_call: TRBV18
d_call: -
cdr3_nt: TGTGCCAGCGCACAGGGAGTTAATGAAAAACTGTTTTTT
cdr3_aa: CASAQGVNEKLFF

j_call: TRBJ2-5
clone_size: -
v_call: TRBV5-4
d_call: TRBD2
cdr3_nt: TGTGCCAGCAGCTCTAGCGGAGAGACCCAGTACTTC
cdr3_aa: CASSSSGETQYF

j_call: TRBJ2-3
clone_size: -
v_call: TRBV4-3
d_call: TRBD2
cdr3_nt: TGCGCCAGCAGCCGGGATGGACTAGCGGGCACAGATACGCAGTATTTT
cdr3_aa: CASSRDGLAGTDTQYF

j_call: TRBJ2-3
clone_size: -
v_call: TRBV7-3
d_call: -
cdr3_nt: TGTGCCAGCAGCTTAAGCGGCAGCACAGATACGCAGTATTTT
cdr3_aa: CASSLSGSTDTQYF

j_call: TRBJ2-7
clone_size: -
v_call: TRBV30
d_call: -
cdr3_nt: TGTGCCTGGAGTGTATCCGGGACAAACTACGAGCAGTACTTC
cdr3_aa: CAWSVSGTNYEQYF

j_call: TRBJ1-5
clone_size: -
v_call: TRBV12-5
d_call: TRBD1
cdr3_nt: TGTGCTAGTGGCAGGGGACAGGGAGGCAATCAGCCCCAGCATTTT
cdr3_aa: CASGRGQGGNQPQHF

j_call: TRBJ1-4
clone_size: -
v_call: TRBV4-3
d_call: -
cdr3_nt: TGCGCCAGCAGCCAAGCACGTTGGGGGGGGAGGGCCGGTGAAAAACTGTTTTTT
cdr3_aa: CASSQARWGGRAGEKLFF

j_call: TRBJ1-3
clone_size: -
v_call: TRBV18
d_call: -
cdr3_nt: TGTGCCAGCTCACCAGCGGGGGCTGCTGGAAACACCATATATTTT
cdr3_aa: CASSPAGAAGNTIYF

j_call: TRBJ2-1
clone_size: -
v_call: TRBV30
d_call: TRBD2
cdr3_nt: TGTGCCTGGAGTGTAGGCGGGAGAGGAAATGAGCAGTTCTTC
cdr3_aa: CAWSVGGRGNEQFF

j_call: TRBJ2-7
clone_size: few
v_call: TRBV11-1
d_call: TRBD2
cdr3_nt: TGTGCCAGCAGCCCCGGGACTAAGGGCGAGCAGTACTTC
cdr3_aa: CASSPGTKGEQYF

j_call: TRBJ2-1
clone_size: -
v_call: TRBV9
d_call: -
cdr3_nt: TGTGCCAGCAGCGTAGGTAGCGGATATTACAATGAGCAGTTCTTC
cdr3_aa: CASSVGSGYYNEQFF

j_call: TRBJ2-3
clone_size: -
v_call: TRBV7-6
d_call: TRBD2
cdr3_nt: TGTGCCAGCAGCGTCGGACTAGCGGTAGATACGCAGTATTTT
cdr3_aa: CASSVGLAVDTQYF

j_call: TRBJ2-3
clone_size: -
v_call: TRBV5-1
d_call: TRBD2
cdr3_nt: TGCGCCAGCAGCCGGAGTGCGGCGGGGGGCGCGGATACGCAGTATTTT
cdr3_aa: CASSRSAAGGADTQYF

j_call: TRBJ1-3
clone_size: -
v_call: TRBV6-6
d_call: -
cdr3_nt: TGTGCCAGCAATTCGGCAGGAGGAAACACCATATATTTT
cdr3_aa: CASNSAGGNTIYF

j_call: TRBJ1-3
clone_size: -
v_call: TRBV4-3
d_call: TRBD1
cdr3_nt: TGCGCCAGCAGCCAAGAGCCATCTTCTGGACAGGCCTCCTCTGGAAACACCATATATTTT
cdr3_aa: CASSQEPSSGQASSGNTIYF

j_call: TRBJ1-2
clone_size: -
v_call: TRBV9
d_call: -
cdr3_nt: TGTGCCAGCAGCAAGGGACACCCTAACTATGGCTACACCTTC
cdr3_aa: CASSKGHPNYGYTF

j_call: TRBJ2-3
clone_size: -
v_call: TRBV6-1
d_call: -
cdr3_nt: TGTGCCAGCAGTGAAATGGCAGGTACAGATACGCAGTATTTT
cdr3_aa: CASSEMAGTDTQYF

j_call: TRBJ2-1
clone_size: few
v_call: TRBV7-9
d_call: TRBD2
cdr3_nt: TGTGCCAGCAGCTTGAGACTAGCGGGCGTCAATGAGCAGTTCTTC
cdr3_aa: CASSLRLAGVNEQFF

j_call: TRBJ1-1
clone_size: -
v_call: TRBV4-3
d_call: TRBD1
cdr3_nt: TGCGCCAGCAGCCAGAGACAGGGTCGGAACACTGAAGCTTTCTTT
cdr3_aa: CASSQRQGRNTEAFF